Listed here is a single TCR beta chain. Profiling relied on immunoSEQ multiplex PCR, and the TCRdb table lists in-frame clones only, not all of them. The sample has 350,000 to 450,000 clones; 90% are singletons. The CDR3 runs to 15 residues. Germline loops: CDR1 SGHRS, CDR2 YFSETQ. Trimming shortened V by 3 bases and J by 7 bases, and 20 bases separated the two germline ends. The data originate from a study of control samples from healthy donors and cancer patients. The sequence came from a man in his forties with head and neck cancer. Sequencing was performed on PBMCs. The chain links TRBV5-1 to TRBJ2-7; maybe TRBD2 (6 bases). The CDR3 DNA follows: TGCGCCAGCAGCTCGGCGGGACGGGGCACTGGTGAGCAGTACTTC. Its protein product is CASSSAGRGTGEQYF.